Each of the 3 T cell receptor beta chains below was sequenced from the same sample in a study of blood T cells in healthy people across ages. A second PCR of 7 to 11 cycles used a sample-barcoded 5' primer and a J-beta primer mix. TCRdb re-analysed the 5' RACE reads in MiXCR, keeping a single row per CDR3 protein. The repertoire includes 600,000 to 850,000 distinct CDR3 sequences, approximately 25% of them detected once, and under 9.5% sits in the top ten. The same data also contributed to another study, on T cells of mothers and their children.

Sequences were obtained from blood. These receptors came from a boy between 10 and 17 years old in good health.

The rearrangement joins TRBV4-2 to TRBJ2-3, with TRBD2 matching 10 bases. The germline V gene has CDR1 LGHNA and CDR2 YNFKEQ. J lost 1 base, V lost 4 bases, and 17 bases had no gene match. This CDR3 spans 20 amino acids. The CDR3 DNA sequence: TGTGCCAGCAGCCGAGATATCAAGGCTAGCGGGAGAAAGGGCACAGATACGCAGTATTTT. Protein sequence: CASSRDIKASGRKGTDTQYF.

The J gene is TRBJ2-5, the V gene TRBV7-9; 7 bases fit TRBD2. Germline-derived CDR1 and CDR2 are SEHNR and FQNEAQ (reference sequence). After removal of 6 bases from V and 0 bases from J, the junction contained 7 bases not matched to a gene. The CDR3 runs 15 residues. The CDR3 region has the DNA TGTGCCAGCAGTCGAGCAGCGGGGTACCAAGAGACCCAGTACTTC. It yields the protein CASSRAAGYQETQYF.

This clonotype was picked up a small number of times. The V call is TRBV9, the J call TRBJ2-1; D may be TRBD2 (6 bases). The CDR3 length is 15 residues. V gave up 4 bases and J gave up 4 bases, with 15 bases separating them. Looked up from germline, CDR1 is SGDLS and CDR2 is YYNGEE. CDR3 bases: TGTGCCAGCAGCTTGACCCCCCGGGAGTACAATGAGCAGTTCTTC. Protein sequence: CASSLTPREYNEQFF.